Sequencing of this T cell receptor beta chain was carried out in a study of shared clonotypes between healthy human individuals. V dropped 5 bases and J dropped 6 bases, with 16 bases sitting between them. This CDR3 is built from 14 residues. CDR1 and CDR2 (germline): SEHNR, FQNEAQ (reference sequence). TCRdb's copy holds only in-frame clones and misses some; the assay was immunoSEQ multiplex PCR. This sample has about 2.5 million clones, with under 95% found just once. The sequence was obtained from a man aged 18-30 years in good health. Some clones in this sample may be carry-over from other donors' samples. Sequencing was performed on naive CD4+ T cells from PBMCs. Subset described: CD45RA+ positively selected. J is TRBJ1-2 and V is TRBV7-9; tentative D call: TRBD1 (5 bases). The CDR3 coding sequence is TGTGCCAGCAGCGCATCCCCAGGGTACCATGGCTACACCTTC. Encoded protein: CASSASPGYHGYTF.